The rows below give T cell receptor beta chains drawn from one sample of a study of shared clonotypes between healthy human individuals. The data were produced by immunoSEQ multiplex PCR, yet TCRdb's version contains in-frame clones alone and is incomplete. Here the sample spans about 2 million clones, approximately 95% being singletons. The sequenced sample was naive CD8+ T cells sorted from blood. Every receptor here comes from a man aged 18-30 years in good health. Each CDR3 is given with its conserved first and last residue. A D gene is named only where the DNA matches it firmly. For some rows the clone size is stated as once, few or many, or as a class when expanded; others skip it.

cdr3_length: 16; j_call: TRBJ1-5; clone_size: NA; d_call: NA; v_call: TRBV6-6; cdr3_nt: TGTGCCAGCAGTCCTTGGTGGGAGGACGGCAATCAGCCCCAGCATTTT; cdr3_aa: CASSPWWEDGNQPQHF
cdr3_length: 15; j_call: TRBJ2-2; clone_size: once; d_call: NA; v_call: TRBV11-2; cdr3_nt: TGTGCCAGCAGCTTTCGGGACCCCGTTCCTGGGGAGCTGTTTTTT; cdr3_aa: CASSFRDPVPGELFF
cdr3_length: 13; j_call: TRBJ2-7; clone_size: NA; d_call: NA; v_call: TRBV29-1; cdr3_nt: TGCAGCGTTGTGTGGCAGGGTGTCTACGAGCAGTACTTC; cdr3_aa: CSVVWQGVYEQYF
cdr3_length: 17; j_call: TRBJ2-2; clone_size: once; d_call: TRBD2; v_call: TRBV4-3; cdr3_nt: TGCGCCAGCAGCGGCGGACTAGCGGGAGAGGGTACCGGGGAGCTGTTTTTT; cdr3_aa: CASSGGLAGEGTGELFF
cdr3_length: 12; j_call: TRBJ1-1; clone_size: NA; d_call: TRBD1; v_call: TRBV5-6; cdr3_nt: TGTGCCAGCAGCTATCAACAGGGGGGAGCTTTCTTT; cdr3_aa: CASSYQQGGAFF
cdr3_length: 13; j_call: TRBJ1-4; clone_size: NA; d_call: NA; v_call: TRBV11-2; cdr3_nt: TGTGCCAGCAGCTTAGTTACTAATGAAAAACTGTTTTTT; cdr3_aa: CASSLVTNEKLFF
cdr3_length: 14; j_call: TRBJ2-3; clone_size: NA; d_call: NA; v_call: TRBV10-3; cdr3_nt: TGTGCCATCAGAGGGTCTATGAGCACAGATACGCAGTATTTT; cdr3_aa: CAIRGSMSTDTQYF
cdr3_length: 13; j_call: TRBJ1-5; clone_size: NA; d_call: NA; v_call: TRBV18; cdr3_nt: TGTGCCAGCTCACGGGGACGGAGTCAGCCCCAGCATTTT; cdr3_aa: CASSRGRSQPQHF
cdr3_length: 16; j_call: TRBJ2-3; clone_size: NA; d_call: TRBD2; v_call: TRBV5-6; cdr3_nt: TGTGCCAGCAGCTTGGCGCTAGCGGGAGCCACAGATACGCAGTATTTT; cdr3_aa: CASSLALAGATDTQYF
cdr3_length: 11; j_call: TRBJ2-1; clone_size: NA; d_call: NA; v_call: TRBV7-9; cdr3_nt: TGTGCCAGCAGCTTACTAGAATGGCAGTTCTTC; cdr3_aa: CASSLLEWQFF
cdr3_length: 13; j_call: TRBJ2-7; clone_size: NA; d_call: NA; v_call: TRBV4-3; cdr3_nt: TGCGCCAGCAGCCAAGATCTACCCACCCCGCAGTACTTC; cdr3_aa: CASSQDLPTPQYF
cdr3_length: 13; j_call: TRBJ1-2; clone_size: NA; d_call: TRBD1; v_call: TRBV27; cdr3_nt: TGTGCCAGCAGCCCGACAGGGACTTATGGCTACACCTTC; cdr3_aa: CASSPTGTYGYTF
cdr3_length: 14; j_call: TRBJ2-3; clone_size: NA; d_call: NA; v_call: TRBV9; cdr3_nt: TGTGCCAGCAGCGGCCCTAGCGCCTCAGATACGCAGTATTTT; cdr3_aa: CASSGPSASDTQYF
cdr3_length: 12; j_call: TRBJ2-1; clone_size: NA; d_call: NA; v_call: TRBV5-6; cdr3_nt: TGTGCCAGCAGCTACGGGGACAATGAGCAGTTCTTC; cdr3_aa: CASSYGDNEQFF
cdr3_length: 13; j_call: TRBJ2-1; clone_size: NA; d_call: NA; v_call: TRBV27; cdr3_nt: TGTGCCAGCAGTTTCCCACAGGGTGGTGAGCAGTTCTTC; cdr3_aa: CASSFPQGGEQFF
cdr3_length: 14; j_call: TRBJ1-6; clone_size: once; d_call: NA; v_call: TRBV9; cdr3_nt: TGTGCCAGCAGCGTAGAGGGGATTAATTCACCCCTCCACTTT; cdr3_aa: CASSVEGINSPLHF
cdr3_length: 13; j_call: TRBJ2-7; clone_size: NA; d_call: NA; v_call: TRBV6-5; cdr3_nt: TGTGCCAGCAGCCCAGGGAATACCTACGAGCAGTACTTC; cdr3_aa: CASSPGNTYEQYF
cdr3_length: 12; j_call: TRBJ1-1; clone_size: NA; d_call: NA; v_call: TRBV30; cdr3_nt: TGTGCCTGGAGTGAGGAGAGACCTGAAGCTTTCTTT; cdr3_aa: CAWSEERPEAFF
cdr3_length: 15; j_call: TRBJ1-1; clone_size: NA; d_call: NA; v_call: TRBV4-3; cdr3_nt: TGCGCCAGCAGCCAAGCAGGAGTACATAACACTGAAGCTTTCTTT; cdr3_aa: CASSQAGVHNTEAFF
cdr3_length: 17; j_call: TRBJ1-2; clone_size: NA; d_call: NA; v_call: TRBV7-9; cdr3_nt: TGTGCCAGCAGCCCAACCACCGTGGGCCGGGGGAACTATGGCTACACCTTC; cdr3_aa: CASSPTTVGRGNYGYTF
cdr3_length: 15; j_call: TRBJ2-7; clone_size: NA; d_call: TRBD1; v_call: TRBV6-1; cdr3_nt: TGTGCCAGCAGATTCCGGGACAGGGTCGCCAACGAGCAGTACTTC; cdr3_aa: CASRFRDRVANEQYF
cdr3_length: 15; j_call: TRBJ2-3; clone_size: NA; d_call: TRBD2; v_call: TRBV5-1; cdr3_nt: TGCGCCAGCAGCTTCCTAGCGGAGGGCACAGATACGCAGTATTTT; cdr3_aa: CASSFLAEGTDTQYF
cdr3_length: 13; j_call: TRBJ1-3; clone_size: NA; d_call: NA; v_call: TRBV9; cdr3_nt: TGTGCCAGCAGCGTCGACAGTGGAAACACCATATATTTT; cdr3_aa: CASSVDSGNTIYF
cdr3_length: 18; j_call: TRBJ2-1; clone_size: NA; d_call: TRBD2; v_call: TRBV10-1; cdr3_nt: TGCGCCAGCAGTGATCAGGGTTTAGCGGGACGAAATTACAATGAGCAGTTCTTC; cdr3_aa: CASSDQGLAGRNYNEQFF
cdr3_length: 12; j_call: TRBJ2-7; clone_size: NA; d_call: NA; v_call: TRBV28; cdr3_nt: TGTGCCAGCAGCGGGGAGTCCTACGAGCAGTACTTC; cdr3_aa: CASSGESYEQYF
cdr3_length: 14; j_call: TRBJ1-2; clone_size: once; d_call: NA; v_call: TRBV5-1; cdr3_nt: TGCGCCAGCAGCTTGAGTCAGGCTCGGAGTGGCTACACCTTC; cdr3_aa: CASSLSQARSGYTF
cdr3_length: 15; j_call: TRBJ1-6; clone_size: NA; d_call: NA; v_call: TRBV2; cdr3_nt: TGTGCCAGCAGCCAAGGACGGACCGCAGTTGTACCCCTCCACTTT; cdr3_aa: CASSQGRTAVVPLHF
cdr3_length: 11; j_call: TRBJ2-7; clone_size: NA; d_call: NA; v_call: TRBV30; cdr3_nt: TGTGCCTGGACCTGGGGCTACGAGCAGTACTTC; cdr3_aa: CAWTWGYEQYF
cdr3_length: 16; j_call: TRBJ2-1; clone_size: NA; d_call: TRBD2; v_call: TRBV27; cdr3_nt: TGTGCCAGCAGTTTAGGGGTAGCGGGGACGGTCGGTGAGCAGTTCTTC; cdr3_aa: CASSLGVAGTVGEQFF
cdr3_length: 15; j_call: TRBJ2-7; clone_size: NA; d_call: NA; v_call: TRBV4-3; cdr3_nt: TGCGCCAGCAGCCAAGATCGGGGCACCGGTTTTGAGCAGTACTTC; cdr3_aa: CASSQDRGTGFEQYF
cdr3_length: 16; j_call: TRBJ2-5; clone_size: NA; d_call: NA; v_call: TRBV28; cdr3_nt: TGTGCCAGCAGTTTAGCCCCGACCCCATCCCGGGAGACCCAGTACTTC; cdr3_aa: CASSLAPTPSRETQYF
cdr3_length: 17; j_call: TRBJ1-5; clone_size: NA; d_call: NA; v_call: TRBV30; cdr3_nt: TGTGCCTGGAGTGTAGGGCGAATTGGACGAGTCAATCAGCCCCAGCATTTT; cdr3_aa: CAWSVGRIGRVNQPQHF
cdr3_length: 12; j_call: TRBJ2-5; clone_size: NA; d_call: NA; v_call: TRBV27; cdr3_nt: TGTGCCAGCAGTTTTAATCGAGAGACCCAGTACTTC; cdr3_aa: CASSFNRETQYF
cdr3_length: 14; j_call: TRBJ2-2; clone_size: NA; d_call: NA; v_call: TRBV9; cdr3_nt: TGTGCCAGCAGCGTAGTGGACGGCACCGGGGAGCTGTTTTTT; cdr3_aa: CASSVVDGTGELFF
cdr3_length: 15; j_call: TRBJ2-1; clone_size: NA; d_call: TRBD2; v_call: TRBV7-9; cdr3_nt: TGTGCCAGCAGCGAGACTAGCGGGTCCTACAATGAGCAGTTCTTC; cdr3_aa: CASSETSGSYNEQFF
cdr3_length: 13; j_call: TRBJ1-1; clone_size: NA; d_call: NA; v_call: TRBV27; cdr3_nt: TGTGCCAGCAGCATCAGGGGAAACACTGAAGCTTTCTTT; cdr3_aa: CASSIRGNTEAFF
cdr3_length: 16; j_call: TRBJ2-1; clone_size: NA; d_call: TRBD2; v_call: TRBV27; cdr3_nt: TGTGCCAGCAGTTTACTCGGGGGGTTTTCCTACAATGAGCAGTTCTTC; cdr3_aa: CASSLLGGFSYNEQFF
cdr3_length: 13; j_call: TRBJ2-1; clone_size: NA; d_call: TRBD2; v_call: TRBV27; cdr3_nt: TGTGCCAGCAGTGGCGGACTAGCTGGGGAGCAGTTCTTC; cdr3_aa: CASSGGLAGEQFF
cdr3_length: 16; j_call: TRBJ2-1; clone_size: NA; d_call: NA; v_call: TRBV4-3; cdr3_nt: TGCGCCAGCAGCCAAGACAACGGGGTCTCCTACAATGAGCAGTTCTTC; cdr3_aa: CASSQDNGVSYNEQFF